What follows describes a single TCR beta chain. Original analysis: Using reference gene primer amplification, nucleated cell counts were estimated. Libraries were prepared by immunoSEQ multiplex PCR; TCRdb keeps only in-frame clonotypes and omits some of them. D and trimming were read from the DNA, whereas the V and J calls and clone size are those reported in that table. The sample lists 80,000 or so clones; roughly 80% were seen once. The entry originates in a study of blood T cell repertoires in COVID-19. Study details: Acute-phase and convalescent COVID-19 samples originated in the United States, Italy and Spain. PBMCs, B-cell-depleted T cells, or T cells provided the cDNA or gDNA that made up the material.

This CDR3 is built from 16 residues. Germline values: CDR1 LNHDA, CDR2 SQIVND (reference sequence). V was shortened by 3 bases and J by 2 bases, with 11 bases between the two germline ends. The source material was peripheral blood. This rearrangement joins TRBV19 to TRBJ2-6; maybe TRBD2 (5 bases). This sequence was found in an elderly woman with acute or convalescent COVID-19. CDR3 amino acids: CASSIQKGAGANVLTF. CDR3 DNA: TGTGCCAGTAGTATTCAAAAGGGAGCTGGGGCCAACGTCCTGACTTTC.